This TCR beta chain was identified during a study of T cell repertoires in cytomegalovirus infection. Background on the study: The public TCR beta signatures pointed to both CMV infection and matching HLA type.

The CDR3 is 12 residues long. The V gene's germline CDR1 is SEHNR and CDR2 FQNEAQ (reference sequence). Trimming removed 5 bases at V and 7 bases at J, with 12 bases between. Study-level points and caveats: In two of eight donors, the top clonotype was HLA-C-restricted CMV-specific. Adding up the frequency of public TCR beta families identified people who carried CMV plus the relevant HLA.

TCRdb analysed the reads with MiXCR anew, one entry per CDR3 protein. The data contain roughly 630,000 distinct CDR3 sequences, more than 20% of them singletons. As for this clonotype: The antigen remains unidentified.

This sequence was found in a human donor in good health (CMV status not recorded). Some clones in this sample may be carry-over from other donors' samples. The sample comprised CD8+ T cells from PBMCs. This chain connects TRBV7-9 to TRBJ2-7; no reliable D call. The CDR3 is CASSTDSLEQYF. CDR3 nucleotide sequence: TGTGCCAGCAGCACCGACTCCTTGGAGCAGTACTTC.